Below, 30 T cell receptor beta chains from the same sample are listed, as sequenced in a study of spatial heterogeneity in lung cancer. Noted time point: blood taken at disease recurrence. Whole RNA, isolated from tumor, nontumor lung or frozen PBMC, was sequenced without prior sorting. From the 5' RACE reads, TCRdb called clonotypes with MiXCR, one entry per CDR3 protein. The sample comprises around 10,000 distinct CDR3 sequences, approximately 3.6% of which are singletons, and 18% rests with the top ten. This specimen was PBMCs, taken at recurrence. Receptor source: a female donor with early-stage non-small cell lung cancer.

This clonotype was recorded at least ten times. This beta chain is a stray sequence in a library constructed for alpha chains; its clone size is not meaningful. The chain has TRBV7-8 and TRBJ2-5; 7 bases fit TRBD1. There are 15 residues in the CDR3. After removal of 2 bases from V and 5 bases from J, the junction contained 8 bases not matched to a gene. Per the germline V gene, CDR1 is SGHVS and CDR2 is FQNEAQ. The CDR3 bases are TGTGCCAGCAGCTTACGTCATGGGACAGTGGAGACCCAGTACTTC. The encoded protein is CASSLRHGTVETQYF.

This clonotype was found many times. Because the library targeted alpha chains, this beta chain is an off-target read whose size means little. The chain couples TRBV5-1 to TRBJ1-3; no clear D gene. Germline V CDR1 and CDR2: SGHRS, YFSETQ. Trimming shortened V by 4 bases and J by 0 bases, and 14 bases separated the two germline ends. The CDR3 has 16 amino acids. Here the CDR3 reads CASSPSARSSGNTIYF. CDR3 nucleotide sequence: TGCGCCAGCAGCCCCTCCGCACGGAGCTCTGGAAACACCATATATTTT. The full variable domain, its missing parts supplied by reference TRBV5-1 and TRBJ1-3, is KAGVTQTPRYLIKTRGQQVTLSCSPISGHRSVSWYQQTPGQGLQFLFEYFSETQRNKGNFPGRFSGRQFSNSRSEMNVSTLELGDSALYLCASSPSARSSGNTIYFGEGSWLTVV.

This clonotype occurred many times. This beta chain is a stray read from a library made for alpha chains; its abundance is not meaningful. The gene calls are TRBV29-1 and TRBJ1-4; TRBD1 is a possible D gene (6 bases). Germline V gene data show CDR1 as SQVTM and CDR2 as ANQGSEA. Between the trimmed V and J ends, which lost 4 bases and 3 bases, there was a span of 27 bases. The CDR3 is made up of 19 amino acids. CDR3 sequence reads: CSVGYLAGGPRLSNEKLFF. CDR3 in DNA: TGCAGCGTTGGGTATTTAGCGGGGGGGCCCCGACTATCTAATGAAAAACTGTTTTTT.

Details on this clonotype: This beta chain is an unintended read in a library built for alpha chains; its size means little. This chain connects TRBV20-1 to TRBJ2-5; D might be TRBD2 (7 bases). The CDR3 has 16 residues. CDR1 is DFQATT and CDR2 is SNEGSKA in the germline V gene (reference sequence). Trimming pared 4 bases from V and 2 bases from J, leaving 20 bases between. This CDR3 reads CSATRAGRGPQETQYF. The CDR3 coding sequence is TGCAGTGCTACCCGGGCGGGGCGGGGGCCACAAGAGACCCAGTACTTC.

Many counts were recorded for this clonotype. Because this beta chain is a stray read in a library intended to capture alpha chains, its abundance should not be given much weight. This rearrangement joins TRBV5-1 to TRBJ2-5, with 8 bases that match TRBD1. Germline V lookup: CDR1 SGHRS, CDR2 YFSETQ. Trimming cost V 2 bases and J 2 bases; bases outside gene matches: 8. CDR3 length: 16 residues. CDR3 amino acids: CASSFITGGEQETQYF. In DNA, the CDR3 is TGCGCCAGCAGCTTCATCACAGGGGGTGAACAAGAGACCCAGTACTTC.

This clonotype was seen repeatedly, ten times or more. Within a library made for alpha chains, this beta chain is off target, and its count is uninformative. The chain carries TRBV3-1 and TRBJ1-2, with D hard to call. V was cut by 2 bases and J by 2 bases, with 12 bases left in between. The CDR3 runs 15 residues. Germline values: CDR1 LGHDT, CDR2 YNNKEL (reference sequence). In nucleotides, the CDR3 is TGTGCCAGCAGCCAACTATTGCCGGGAAACTATGGCTACACCTTC. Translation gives CASSQLLPGNYGYTF.

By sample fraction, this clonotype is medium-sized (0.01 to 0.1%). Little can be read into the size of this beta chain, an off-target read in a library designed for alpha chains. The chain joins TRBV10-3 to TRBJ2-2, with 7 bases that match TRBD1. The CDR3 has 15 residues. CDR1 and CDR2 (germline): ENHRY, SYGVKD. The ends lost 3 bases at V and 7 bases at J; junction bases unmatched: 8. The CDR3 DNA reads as TGTGCCATCAGTGAAGACAGGGATGCCAACGGGGAGCTGTTTTTT. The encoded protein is CAISEDRDANGELFF.

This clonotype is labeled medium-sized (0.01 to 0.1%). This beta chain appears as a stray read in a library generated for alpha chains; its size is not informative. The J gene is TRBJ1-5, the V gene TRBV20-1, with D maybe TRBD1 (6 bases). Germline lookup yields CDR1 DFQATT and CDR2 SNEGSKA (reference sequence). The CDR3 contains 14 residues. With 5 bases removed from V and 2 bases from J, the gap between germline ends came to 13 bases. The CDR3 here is CSAYTGSGNQPQHF. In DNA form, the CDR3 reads TGCAGTGCTTACACAGGGTCAGGCAATCAGCCCCAGCATTTT.

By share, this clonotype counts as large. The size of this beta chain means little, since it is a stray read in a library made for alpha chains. Here the CDR3 reads CASSLSGSGAAKNIQYF. As DNA, the CDR3 is TGTGCCAGCAGTTTATCGGGCAGTGGCGCTGCCAAAAACATTCAGTACTTC. The V gene is TRBV28, the J gene TRBJ2-4; D is unclear. Trimming removed 1 base from V and 1 base from J, with 14 bases in between. CDR1 and CDR2 from the germline V gene are MDHEN and SYDVKM. CDR3 size: 17 residues.

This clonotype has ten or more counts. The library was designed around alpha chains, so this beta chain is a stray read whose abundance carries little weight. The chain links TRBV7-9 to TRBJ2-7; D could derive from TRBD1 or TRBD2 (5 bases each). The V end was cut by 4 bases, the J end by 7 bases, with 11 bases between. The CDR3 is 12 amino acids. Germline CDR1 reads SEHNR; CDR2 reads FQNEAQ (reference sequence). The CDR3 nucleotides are TGTGCCAGCAGCTCGGGACGGAATGAGCAGTACTTC. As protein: CASSSGRNEQYF.

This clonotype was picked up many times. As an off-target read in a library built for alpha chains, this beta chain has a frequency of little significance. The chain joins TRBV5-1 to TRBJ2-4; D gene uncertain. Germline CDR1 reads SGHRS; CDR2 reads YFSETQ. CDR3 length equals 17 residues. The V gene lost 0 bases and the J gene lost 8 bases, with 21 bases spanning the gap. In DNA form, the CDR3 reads TGCGCCAGCAGCTTGGAAGGTAGGGTAGGGCAGGCCGACATTCAGTACTTC. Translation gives CASSLEGRVGQADIQYF.

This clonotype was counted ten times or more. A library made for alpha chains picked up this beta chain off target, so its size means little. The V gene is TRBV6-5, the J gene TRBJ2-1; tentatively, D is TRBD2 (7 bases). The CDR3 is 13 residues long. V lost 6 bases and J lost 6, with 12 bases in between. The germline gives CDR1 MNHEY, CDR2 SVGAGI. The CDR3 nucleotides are TGTGCCAGCAGGAGGGGGGGCGGCAATGAGCAGTTCTTC. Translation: CASRRGGGNEQFF.

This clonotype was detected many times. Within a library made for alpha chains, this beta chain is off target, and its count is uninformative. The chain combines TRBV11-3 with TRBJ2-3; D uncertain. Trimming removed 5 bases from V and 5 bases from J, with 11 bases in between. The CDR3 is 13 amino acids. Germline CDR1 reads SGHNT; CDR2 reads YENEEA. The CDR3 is CASSRTGEDTQYF. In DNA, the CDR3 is TGTGCCAGCAGCAGAACGGGTGAAGATACGCAGTATTTT.

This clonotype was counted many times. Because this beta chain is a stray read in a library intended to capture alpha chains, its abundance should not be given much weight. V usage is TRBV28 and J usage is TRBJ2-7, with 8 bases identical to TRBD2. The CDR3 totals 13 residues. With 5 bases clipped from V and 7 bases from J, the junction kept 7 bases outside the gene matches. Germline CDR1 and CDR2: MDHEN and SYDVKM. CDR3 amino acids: CASSRGGTGEQYF. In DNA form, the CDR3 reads TGTGCCAGCAGTCGGGGGGGAACAGGGGAGCAGTACTTC.

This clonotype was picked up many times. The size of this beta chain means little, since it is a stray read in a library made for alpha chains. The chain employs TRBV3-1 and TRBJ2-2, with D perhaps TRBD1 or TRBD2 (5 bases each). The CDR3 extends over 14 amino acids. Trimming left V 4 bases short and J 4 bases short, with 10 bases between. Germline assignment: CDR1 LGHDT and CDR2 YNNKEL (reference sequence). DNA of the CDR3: TGTGCCAGCAGCCTTCGGGGACGCACCGGGGAGCTGTTTTTT. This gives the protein CASSLRGRTGELFF. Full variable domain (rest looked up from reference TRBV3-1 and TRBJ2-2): DTAVSQTPKYLVTQMGNDKSIKCEQNLGHDTMYWYKQDSKKFLKIMFSYNNKELIINETVPNRFSPKSPDKAHLNLHINSLELGDSAVYFCASSLRGRTGELFFGEGSRLTVL.

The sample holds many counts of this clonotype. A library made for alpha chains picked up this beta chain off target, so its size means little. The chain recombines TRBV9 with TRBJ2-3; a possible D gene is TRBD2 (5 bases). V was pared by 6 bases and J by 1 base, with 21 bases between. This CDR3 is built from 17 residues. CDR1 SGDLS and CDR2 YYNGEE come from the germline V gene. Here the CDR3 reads CASTPEGGETGTDTQYF. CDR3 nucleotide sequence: TGTGCCAGCACCCCAGAGGGTGGGGAGACGGGCACAGATACGCAGTATTTT. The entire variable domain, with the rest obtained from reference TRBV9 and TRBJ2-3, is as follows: DSGVTQTPKHLITATGQRVTLRCSPRSGDLSVYWYQQSLDQGLQFLIQYYNGEERAKGNILERFSAQQFPDLHSELNLSSLELGDSALYFCASTPEGGETGTDTQYFGPGTRLTVL.

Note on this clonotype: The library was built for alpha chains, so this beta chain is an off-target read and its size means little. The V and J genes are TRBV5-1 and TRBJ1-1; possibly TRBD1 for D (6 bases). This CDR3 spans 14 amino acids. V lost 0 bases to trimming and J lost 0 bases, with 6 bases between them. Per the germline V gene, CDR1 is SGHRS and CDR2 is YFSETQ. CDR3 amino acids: CASSLDRVNTEAFF. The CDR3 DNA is TGCGCCAGCAGCTTGGACAGGGTGAACACTGAAGCTTTCTTT.

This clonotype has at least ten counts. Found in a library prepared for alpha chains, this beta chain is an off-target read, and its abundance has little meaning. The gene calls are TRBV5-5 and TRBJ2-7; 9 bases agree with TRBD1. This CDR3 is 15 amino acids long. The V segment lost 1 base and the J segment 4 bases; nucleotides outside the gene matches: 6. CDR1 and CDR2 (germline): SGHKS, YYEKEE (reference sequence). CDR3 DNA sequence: TGTGCCAGCAGCTTGTCACAGGGGGCCGGGTACGAGCAGTACTTC. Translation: CASSLSQGAGYEQYF. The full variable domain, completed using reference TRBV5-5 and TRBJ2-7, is DAGVTQSPTHLIKTRGQQVTLRCSPISGHKSVSWYQQVLGQGPQFIFQYYEKEERGRGNFPDRFSARQFPNYSSELNVNALLLGDSALYLCASSLSQGAGYEQYFGPGTRLTVT.

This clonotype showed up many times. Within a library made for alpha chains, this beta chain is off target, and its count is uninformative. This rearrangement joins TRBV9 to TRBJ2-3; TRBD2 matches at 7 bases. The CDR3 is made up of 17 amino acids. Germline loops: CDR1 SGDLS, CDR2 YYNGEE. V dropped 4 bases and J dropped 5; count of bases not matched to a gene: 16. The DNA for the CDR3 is TGTGCCAGCAGCCCCCCGTCGGGAAGCGGGGAGGTAGATACGCAGTATTTT. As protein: CASSPPSGSGEVDTQYF.

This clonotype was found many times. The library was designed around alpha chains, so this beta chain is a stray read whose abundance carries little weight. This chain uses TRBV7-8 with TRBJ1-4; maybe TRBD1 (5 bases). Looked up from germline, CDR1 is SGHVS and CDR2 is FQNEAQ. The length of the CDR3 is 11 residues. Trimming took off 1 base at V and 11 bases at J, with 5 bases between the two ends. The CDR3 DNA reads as TGTGCCAGCAGCTTAGAGGGGAAACTGTTTTTT. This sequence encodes CASSLEGKLFF. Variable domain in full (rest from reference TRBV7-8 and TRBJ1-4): GAGVSQSPRYKVAKRGQDVALRCDPISGHVSLFWYQQALGQGPEFLTYFQNEAQLDKSGLPSDRFFAERPEGSVSTLKIQRTQQEDSAVYLCASSLEGKLFFGSGTQLSVL.

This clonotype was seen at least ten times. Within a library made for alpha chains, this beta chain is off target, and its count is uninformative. The CDR3 DNA follows: TGCGCCAGCAGAACGCAAGAGACCCAGTACTTC. Protein sequence: CASRTQETQYF. The V and J genes are TRBV5-1 and TRBJ2-5; D is undetermined. The length of the CDR3 is 11 residues. Germline V gives CDR1 SGHRS, CDR2 YFSETQ. V lost 5 bases, J lost 2 bases, and 4 bases lay in between.

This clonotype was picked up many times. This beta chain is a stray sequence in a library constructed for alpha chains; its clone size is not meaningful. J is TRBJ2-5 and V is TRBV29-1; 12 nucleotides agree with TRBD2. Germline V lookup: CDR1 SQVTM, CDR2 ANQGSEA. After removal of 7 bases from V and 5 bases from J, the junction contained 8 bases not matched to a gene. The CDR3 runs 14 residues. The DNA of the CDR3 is TGCAGCGCCCTTCGACTAGCGGGGGTTGAGACCCAGTACTTC. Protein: CSALRLAGVETQYF.

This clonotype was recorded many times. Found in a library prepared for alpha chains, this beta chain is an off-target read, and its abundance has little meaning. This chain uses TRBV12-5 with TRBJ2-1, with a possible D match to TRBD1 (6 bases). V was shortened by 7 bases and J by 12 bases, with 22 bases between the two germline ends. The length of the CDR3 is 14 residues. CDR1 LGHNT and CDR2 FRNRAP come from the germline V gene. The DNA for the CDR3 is TGTGCTAGTGCCCCGGACAGAGCCCAACGGGGGCAGTTCTTC. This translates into CASAPDRAQRGQFF.

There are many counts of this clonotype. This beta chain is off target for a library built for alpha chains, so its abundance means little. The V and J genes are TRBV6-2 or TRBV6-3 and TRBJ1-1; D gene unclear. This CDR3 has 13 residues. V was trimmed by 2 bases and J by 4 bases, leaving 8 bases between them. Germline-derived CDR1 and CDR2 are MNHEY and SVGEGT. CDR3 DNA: TGTGCCAGCAGTTACAGTGGAGCCACTGAAGCTTTCTTT. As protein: CASSYSGATEAFF.

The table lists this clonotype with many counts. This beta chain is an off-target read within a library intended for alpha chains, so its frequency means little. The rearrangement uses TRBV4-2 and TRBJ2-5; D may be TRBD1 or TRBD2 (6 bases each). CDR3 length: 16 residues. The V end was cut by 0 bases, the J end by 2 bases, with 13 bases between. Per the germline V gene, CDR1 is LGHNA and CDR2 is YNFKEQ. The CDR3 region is CASSQEGGTRQETQYF. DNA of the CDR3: TGTGCCAGCAGCCAAGAAGGGGGGACGAGACAAGAGACCCAGTACTTC.

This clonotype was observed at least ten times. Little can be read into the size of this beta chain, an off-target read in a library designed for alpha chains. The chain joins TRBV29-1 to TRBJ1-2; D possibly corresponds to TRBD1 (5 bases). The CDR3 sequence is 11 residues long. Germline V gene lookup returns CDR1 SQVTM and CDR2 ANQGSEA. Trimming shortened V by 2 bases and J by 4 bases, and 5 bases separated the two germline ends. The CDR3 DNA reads TGCAGCGTTGAACAGGGCTATGGCTACACCTTC. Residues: CSVEQGYGYTF.

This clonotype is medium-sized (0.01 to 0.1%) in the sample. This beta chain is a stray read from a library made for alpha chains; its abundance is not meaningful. The CDR3 coding sequence is TGTGCCATCAACCCCAGGGGAGTGGAAACAGATACGCAGTATTTT. This encodes CAINPRGVETDTQYF. The chain is built from TRBV10-3 and TRBJ2-3, with D tentatively TRBD1 (6 bases). The V end lost 7 bases, the J end lost 3 bases, and 17 bases lay between the germline ends. CDR3 length: 15 residues. Germline V gene lookup returns CDR1 ENHRY and CDR2 SYGVKD.

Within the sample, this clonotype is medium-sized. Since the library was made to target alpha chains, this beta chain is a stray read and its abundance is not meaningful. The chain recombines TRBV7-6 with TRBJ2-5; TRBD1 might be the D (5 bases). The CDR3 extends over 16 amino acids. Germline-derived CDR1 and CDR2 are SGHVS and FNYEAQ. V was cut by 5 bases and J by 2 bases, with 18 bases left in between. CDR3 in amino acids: CASSLYRPPAQETQYF. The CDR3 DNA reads TGTGCCAGCAGCCTCTACAGGCCCCCGGCGCAAGAGACCCAGTACTTC. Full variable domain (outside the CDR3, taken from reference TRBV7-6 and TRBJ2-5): GAGVSQSPRYKVTKRGQDVALRCDPISGHVSLYWYRQALGQGPEFLTYFNYEAQQDKSGLPNDRFSAERPEGSISTLTIQRTEQRDSAMYRCASSLYRPPAQETQYFGPGTRLLVL.

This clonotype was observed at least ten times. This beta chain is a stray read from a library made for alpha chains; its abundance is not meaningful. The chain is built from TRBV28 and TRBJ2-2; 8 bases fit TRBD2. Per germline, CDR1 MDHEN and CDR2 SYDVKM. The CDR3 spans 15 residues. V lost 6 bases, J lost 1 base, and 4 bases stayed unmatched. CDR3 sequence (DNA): TGTGCCAGCAGCCCGGGAGGGATGAACACCGGGGAGCTGTTTTTT. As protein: CASSPGGMNTGELFF. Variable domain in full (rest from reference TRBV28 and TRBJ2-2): DVKVTQSSRYLVKRTGEKVFLECVQDMDHENMFWYRQDPGLGLRLIYFSYDVKMKEKGDIPEGYSVSREKKERFSLILESASTNQTSMYLCASSPGGMNTGELFFGEGSRLTVL.

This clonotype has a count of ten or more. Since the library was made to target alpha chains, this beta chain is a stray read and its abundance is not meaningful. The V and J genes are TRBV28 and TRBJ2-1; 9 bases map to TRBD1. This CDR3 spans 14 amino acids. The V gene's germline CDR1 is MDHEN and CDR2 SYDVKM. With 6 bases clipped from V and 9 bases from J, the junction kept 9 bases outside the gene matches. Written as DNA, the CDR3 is TGTGCCAGCAGCTTAACAGGGGGCGGAGGTGAGCAGTTCTTC. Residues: CASSLTGGGGEQFF.